Listed here are 5 T cell receptor beta chains from one sample, sequenced in a study of CD8+CD57+ T cells in acquired aplastic anemia listed by TCRdb under 2018. Data came from an Illumina HiSeq 2000. Genomic DNA served as template for TCR beta VDJ combination and CDR3 sequence profiling. TCRdb reanalyzed the raw reads on its own, using fastp at Q25 for trimming and MiXCR for clone calling, and kept in-frame beta chains. One record per CDR3 amino acid sequence lists the most common genes and DNA. This sample lists fewer than 85,000 distinct CDR3 sequences; around 70% were detected once. The ten largest clonotypes hold roughly 80% of the sample. Expansion of CD8+CD57+ cells had been shown by flow cytometry in the patients chosen for sequencing. Sequencing used sorted CD4+, CD8+, or CD8+CD57+ T cells (not recorded which) from PBMCs. The source is a human donor with aplastic anemia.

J is TRBJ2-5 and V is TRBV7-3; D not certain. V was trimmed by 3 bases and J by 1 base, leaving 6 bases between them. There are 13 residues in the CDR3. Germline CDR1 and CDR2: SGHTA and FQGTGA. This CDR3 is CASSFLIQETQYF. The CDR3 nucleotides read TGTGCCAGCAGCTTCCTCATCCAAGAGACCCAGTACTTC.

V is TRBV5-6 and J is TRBJ2-5, with unresolved D. This CDR3 has 15 residues. CDR1 is SGHDT, CDR2 YYEEEE, per germline. Trimming removed 3 bases at V and 1 base at J, with 13 bases between. In DNA, the CDR3 is TGTGCCAGCAGCTCGGTGCGACAACTCCAAGAGACCCAGTACTTC. As protein: CASSSVRQLQETQYF.

The chain has TRBV10-3 and TRBJ2-3; D might be TRBD1 (6 bases). Germline CDR1 reads ENHRY; CDR2 reads SYGVKD. V was trimmed by 10 bases and J by 6 bases, leaving 17 bases between them. CDR3 length equals 13 residues. The CDR3 DNA reads TGTGCCAGTGGGGGCGCAGGTCGGGATACGCAGTATTTT. Amino acids: CASGGAGRDTQYF.

The chain joins TRBV24-1 to TRBJ2-1; TRBD2 agrees at 9 bases. Trimming at V came to 4 bases and at J to 10 bases, leaving 10 bases not matched to a gene. The CDR3 has 15 residues. CDR1 is KGHDR, CDR2 SFDVKD, per germline. CDR3: CATSEEASGMIEQFF. CDR3 DNA: TGTGCCACCAGTGAAGAGGCTAGCGGGATGATAGAGCAGTTCTTC.

The chain is built from TRBV7-8 and TRBJ1-5, with D hard to call. This CDR3 region has 14 residues. V was cut by 1 base and J by 6 bases, with 10 bases left in between. CDR1 and CDR2 from the germline V gene are SGHVS and FQNEAQ. The CDR3 spells CASSLDRGGQPQHF. CDR3 in DNA: TGTGCCAGCAGCTTAGACCGGGGAGGTCAGCCCCAGCATTTT.